The clone carrying this TCR beta chain was counted ten times or more. Its antigen is not identified. V was pared by 5 bases and J by 0 bases, with 13 bases between. This CDR3 has 16 residues. Germline lookup yields CDR1 SGHAT and CDR2 FQNNGV. The data were taken from a study of CD8 T cells in ankylosing spondylitis. Whole-study results and caveats: Significant enrichment of disease-linked clones was reportedly seen in matched ankylosing spondylitis synovial fluid. What seemed typical of ankylosing spondylitis blood was a TCR beta motif built from several highly homologous variants.

TCRdb re-called the 5' RACE reads with MiXCR, one entry per CDR3 protein. This table has about 540,000 distinct CDR3 sequences, roughly 13% appearing once. The sequence came from a male donor with ankylosing spondylitis. This sequence joins TRBV11-2 and TRBJ2-2; D not resolved. Specimen: blood, either unsorted or a sorted T cell fraction (not recorded which). The CDR3 DNA reads TGTGCCAGCAGCCCGATCATCCAAGCGAACACCGGGGAGCTGTTTTTT. It is translated as CASSPIIQANTGELFF. Using reference TRBV11-2 and TRBJ2-2 for the parts outside the CDR3, the full variable domain is EAGVAQSPRYKIIEKRQSVAFWCNPISGHATLYWYQQILGQGPKLLIQFQNNGVVDDSQLPKDRFSAERLKGVDSTLKIQPAKLEDSAVYLCASSPIIQANTGELFFGEGSRLTVL.